The 9 T cell receptor beta chains in this list originate from one sample, sequenced in a study of cytomegalovirus exposure and HLA in healthy donors. PCR involved 60 Vbeta and 13 Jbeta primers. Assay: immunoSEQ multiplex PCR; the TCRdb copy retains only in-frame clones and omits some. The sample lists 170,000 or so clones; roughly 70% were seen once. Material: PBMCs. These receptors all come from a male donor in good health and CMV-seronegative.

The rearrangement uses TRBV9 and TRBJ1-1; the match to TRBD1 covers 8 bases. The CDR3 consists of 15 residues. J gave up 0 bases and V 3 bases, and 4 bases lay outside the gene matches. Germline V gene data show CDR1 as SGDLS and CDR2 as YYNGEE. The CDR3 sequence is CASSARDRLNTEAFF. In DNA form, the CDR3 reads TGTGCCAGCAGCGCCCGGGACAGGTTGAACACTGAAGCTTTCTTT.

The CDR3 sequence is CSVSYSNQPQHF. The CDR3 bases are TGCAGCGTCTCCTATAGCAATCAGCCCCAGCATTTT. The rearrangement joins TRBV29-1 to TRBJ1-5; D call uncertain. V was clipped by 6 bases and J by 0 bases, with 6 bases between them. In germline, CDR1 is SQVTM, CDR2 ANQGSEA. The CDR3 has 12 amino acids.

The chain is built from TRBV7-2 and TRBJ2-7, with 9 positions matching TRBD2. The CDR3 runs 15 residues. The germline V gene has CDR1 SGHTA and CDR2 FQGNSA. Unmatched junction bases numbered 5, after V lost 3 bases and J lost 2 bases. CDR3 loop: CASSFAAGGPYEQYF. In DNA, the CDR3 is TGTGCCAGCAGCTTCGCCGCGGGAGGGCCCTACGAGCAGTACTTC.

This clone showed up just a few times. The chain uses TRBV19 and TRBJ1-1; D remains ambiguous. V was cut by 7 bases and J by 0 bases, with 12 bases left in between. Germline CDR1 LNHDA, CDR2 SQIVND (reference sequence). The CDR3 extends over 14 amino acids. As DNA, the CDR3 is TGTGCCAGTAACCTCGCAGGATTGAACACTGAAGCTTTCTTT. It codes for CASNLAGLNTEAFF. The full variable domain, completed using reference TRBV19 and TRBJ1-1, is DGGITQSPKYLFRKEGQNVTLSCEQNLNHDAMYWYRQDPGQGLRLIYYSQIVNDFQKGDIAEGYSVSREKKESFPLTVTSAQKNPTAFYLCASNLAGLNTEAFFGQGTRLTVV.

The chain combines TRBV28 with TRBJ1-5; 7 bases map to TRBD1. The V gene's germline CDR1 is MDHEN and CDR2 SYDVKM. V lost 4 bases, J lost 3 bases, and 3 bases stayed unmatched. The CDR3 spans 14 residues. Here the CDR3 reads CASSYRGYNQPQHF. The DNA for the CDR3 is TGTGCCAGCAGTTACAGGGGCTACAATCAGCCCCAGCATTTT.

This clone has more than one count but fewer than ten. V usage is TRBV25-1 and J usage is TRBJ2-3; maybe TRBD1 (6 bases). Trimming cost V 2 bases and J 6 bases, with 12 bases left between them. This CDR3 has 14 residues. The germline CDR1 and CDR2 sequences are MGHDK and SYGVNS. CDR3 DNA sequence: TGTGCCAGCAGTGAAAATAGCAGGGGCGATACGCAGTATTTT. Translated: CASSENSRGDTQYF.

The chain joins TRBV6-6 to TRBJ1-1; D might be TRBD1 (5 bases). The CDR3 sequence is 14 residues long. Trimming pared 3 bases from V and 1 base from J, leaving 9 bases between. Looked up from germline, CDR1 is MNHNY and CDR2 is SVGAGI (reference sequence). This CDR3 is CASSYDGGNTEAFF. The CDR3 nucleotides are TGTGCCAGCAGTTATGACGGGGGGAACACTGAAGCTTTCTTT.

The chain links TRBV15 to TRBJ2-1; the D is unclear. Trimming removed 5 bases from V and 3 bases from J, with 5 bases in between. Germline CDR1 LNHNV, CDR2 YYDKDF (reference sequence). The CDR3 contains 12 residues. The DNA of the CDR3 is TGTGCCACCAGCTCCCTCTACAATGAGCAGTTCTTC. It specifies CATSSLYNEQFF.

The chain has TRBV4-1 and TRBJ2-1; D is unclear. The CDR3 is 16 residues long. V lost 0 bases and J lost 1, with 10 bases in between. Germline V gene data show CDR1 as MGHRA and CDR2 as YSYEKL. The CDR3 DNA reads TGCGCCAGCAGCCAAGATTCGGCTAGTTCCTACAATGAGCAGTTCTTC. Protein sequence: CASSQDSASSYNEQFF.